The clone carrying this TCR beta chain showed up just a few times. V was cut by 6 bases and J by 10 bases, with 10 bases left in between. CDR3 length: 11 amino acids. This entry belongs to a study of human T cells and chemical hapten exposure. Individual cDNA molecules in this library carried unique molecular identifiers. TCRdb re-called the RACE reads through MiXCR, storing one row per CDR3 protein. The table records about 77,000 distinct CDR3 sequences, around 9.4% of them present only once. Time point here: healthy volunteer bleed at 6 weeks. Total RNA was isolated from whole blood that had not been fractionated.

This clonotype originated in a female donor in good health. Some clones in this sample may be carry-over from other donors' samples. V usage is TRBV12-3 or TRBV12-4 and J usage is TRBJ2-1; D is possibly TRBD2 (5 bases). The sequencing sample was made of whole blood. CDR3 sequence reads: CASSGETEQFF. CDR3 nucleotides: TGTGCCAGCAGCGGGGAGACAGAGCAGTTCTTC.